This is a list of T cell receptor beta chains from one sample in a study of beta chain features in type 1 diabetes. Measured with immunoSEQ multiplex PCR; TCRdb has only the in-frame clones, and not every one. The repertoire includes about 650,000 clones, 12% of them detected once, and around 0.12% sits in the top ten. Source material: naive CD4+ T cells from blood. The receptors shown here come from a man aged 30-40 years with type 1 diabetes. Both conserved end residues are part of each CDR3. A D gene is named only where the DNA matches it firmly. Clone sizes are given selectively: once, few, many, or a class where the clone is expanded.

d_call j_call cdr3_length clone_size v_call cdr3_nt cdr3_aa
TRBD1 TRBJ2-7 13 - TRBV4-3 TGCGCCAGCAGCCGGGGACAGGACTACGAGCAGTACTTC CASSRGQDYEQYF
- TRBJ2-7 12 few TRBV29-1 TGCAGCGTTGCCTCGCGTATCGACGAGCAGTACTTC CSVASRIDEQYF
- TRBJ1-5 15 - TRBV19 TGTGCCAGTAGTATACTACAGGGAGGTAATCAGCCCCAGCATTTT CASSILQGGNQPQHF
- TRBJ2-7 12 - TRBV6-5 TGTGCCAGCAGCCCACAGCTGGACGAGCAGTACTTC CASSPQLDEQYF
TRBD2 TRBJ2-5 16 few TRBV5-1 TGCGCCAGCAGCTTGGCCCCAGCGGGGTTGCAAGAGACCCAGTACTTC CASSLAPAGLQETQYF
TRBD2 TRBJ2-7 14 few TRBV27 TGTGCCAGCAGTTTCGGGACTACCGGATACGAGCAGTACTTC CASSFGTTGYEQYF
- TRBJ1-1 13 - TRBV9 TGTGCCAGCAGCCCCCGGTTGGAAGATAGAGCTTTCTTT CASSPRLEDRAFF
- TRBJ2-7 16 - TRBV5-1 TGCGCCAGCAGCCTGGGGCCTCTCCGAATAGGCAACGAGCAGTACTTC CASSLGPLRIGNEQYF
- TRBJ2-1 15 - TRBV5-1 TGCGCCAGCAGCCTCGACAGGAGCTCCTACAATGAGCAGTTCTTC CASSLDRSSYNEQFF
TRBD1 TRBJ2-1 14 - TRBV6-5 TGTGCCAGCAGTTACGGGGACAGGGTCAAAATAGGGATCTTC CASSYGDRVKIGIF
- TRBJ1-3 14 few TRBV11-2 TGTGCCAGCAGCCCGTGGGTAGACGGAAACACCATATATTTT CASSPWVDGNTIYF
- TRBJ2-7 14 - TRBV28 TGTGCCAGCAGTTCCGCAGGGTTATCCGGCGAGCAGTACTTC CASSSAGLSGEQYF
- TRBJ1-6 16 few TRBV7-8 TGTGCCAGCAGCTTAGCGGGCACAGGGATTGGGACACCCCTCCACTTT CASSLAGTGIGTPLHF
TRBD1 TRBJ1-4 16 few TRBV28 TGTGCCAGCAGTTCCACCGGACAGGGCTCTAATGAAAAACTGTTTTTT CASSSTGQGSNEKLFF
- TRBJ1-6 14 - TRBV12-5 TGTGCTAGTGGTTTGGTAACAGGGAGTTCACCCCTCCACTTT CASGLVTGSSPLHF
- TRBJ2-6 14 few TRBV19 TGTGCCAGTGGTCTAAGGGCTGGGGCCAACGTCCTGACTTTC CASGLRAGANVLTF
TRBD1 TRBJ1-2 15 - TRBV16 TGTGCCAGCAGCTTAGGACAGGGGGCCGGCTATGGCTACACCTTC CASSLGQGAGYGYTF
- TRBJ2-7 11 - TRBV25-1 TGTGCCAGCAGTGACCACTACGAGCAGTACTTC CASSDHYEQYF
- TRBJ2-5 12 few TRBV29-1 TGCAGCGTTGAATCTGTGGGGGAGACCCAGTACTTC CSVESVGETQYF
- TRBJ1-5 14 - TRBV27 TGTGCCAGCAGTTCGGGACGGCTAGCGGAGCCCCAGCATTTT CASSSGRLAEPQHF
TRBD1 TRBJ1-2 16 - TRBV5-1 TGCGCCAGCAGCTTGGGGGACAGCCGCCCAGGCTATGGCTACACCTTC CASSLGDSRPGYGYTF
- TRBJ1-4 15 - TRBV7-9 TGTGCCAGCAGCTTAGATGTCCAAACTAATGAAAAACTGTTTTTT CASSLDVQTNEKLFF
TRBD2 TRBJ2-3 14 few TRBV7-2 TGTGCCAGCAGCTTAAGCGGGGTGGGTGAATCGGAGTATTTT CASSLSGVGESEYF
- TRBJ1-4 16 - TRBV25-1 TGTGCCAGCAGTAGGCAGGGCTTGGGAACTAATGAAAAACTGTTTTTT CASSRQGLGTNEKLFF
- TRBJ1-6 14 - TRBV4-3 TGCGCCAGCAGCCAAAACTCCGGGACCGCACCCCTCCACTTT CASSQNSGTAPLHF
- TRBJ2-2 17 few TRBV5-1 TGCGCCAGCAGCTTGGCCGAGAGGACAGATAGGACCGGGGAGCTGTTTTTT CASSLAERTDRTGELFF
- TRBJ1-2 12 - TRBV29-1 TGCAGCGTTGAGGAGAGGGGAAGGAGCTACACCTTC CSVEERGRSYTF
- TRBJ2-1 12 few TRBV12-5 TGTGCTAGTGGTTTGGTTCCCGGTGAGCAGTTCTTC CASGLVPGEQFF
- TRBJ2-2 13 - TRBV28 TGTGCCAGCAGTTTACCAGGAACCGGGGAGCTGTTTTTT CASSLPGTGELFF
- TRBJ2-5 14 few TRBV7-8 TGTGCCAGCAGCTTATTTGAGGGTCGGGAGACCCAGTACTTC CASSLFEGRETQYF
- TRBJ1-2 15 - TRBV7-2 TGTGCCAGCAGGCCGGGACCGATCACTAACTATGGCTACACCTTC CASRPGPITNYGYTF
- TRBJ1-5 13 few TRBV18 TGTGCCAGCTCACGGATTGAGAATCAGCCCCAGCATTTT CASSRIENQPQHF
- TRBJ2-7 13 - TRBV6-5 TGTGCCAGCAGTTACCAGGGCGGATACGAGCAGTACTTC CASSYQGGYEQYF
- TRBJ2-7 15 - TRBV6-5 TGTGCCAGCAGCTTAACAGGGACCCGATCCTACGAGCAGTACTTC CASSLTGTRSYEQYF
TRBD2 TRBJ2-7 16 - TRBV5-4 TGTGCCAGCAGCCGGACTAGCGGGGGGACTCTCTACGAGCAGTACTTC CASSRTSGGTLYEQYF
TRBD1 TRBJ2-1 13 - TRBV5-1 TGCGCCAGCAGCTTACAGGGGCACAATGAGCAGTTCTTC CASSLQGHNEQFF
- TRBJ2-7 14 - TRBV6-1 TGTGCCAGCAGTGGGGGAGGAGGACAGTACGAGCAGTACTTC CASSGGGGQYEQYF
- TRBJ1-2 15 - TRBV7-9 TGTGCCAGCAGCTTCCTCCGTGACAGCCGATATGGCTACACCTTC CASSFLRDSRYGYTF
- TRBJ2-7 15 few TRBV6-5 TGTGCCAGCAGTCCCGCAACCACAGGGACCTACGAGCAGTACTTC CASSPATTGTYEQYF
- TRBJ2-5 13 - TRBV2 TGTGCCAGCCTGCGGCGGTACCAAGAGACCCAGTACTTC CASLRRYQETQYF
- TRBJ2-7 14 few TRBV2 TGTGCCAGCAGTGACCTAGGGATGGGGTACGAGCAGTACTTC CASSDLGMGYEQYF
- TRBJ1-3 13 few TRBV27 TGTGCCAGCAGCCGAGGGAACGGAAACACCATATATTTT CASSRGNGNTIYF
- TRBJ2-3 13 - TRBV14 TGTGCCAGCAGCCAAGAGGTGCTCAATACGCAGTATTTT CASSQEVLNTQYF
- TRBJ1-2 11 - TRBV21-1 TGTGCCAGCAGCCCAGGCCCCAAGATCACCTTC CASSPGPKITF
- TRBJ2-1 16 few TRBV28 TGTGCCAGCAGTGAGGCGGTACAGGAGCCCTACAATGAGCAGTTCTTC CASSEAVQEPYNEQFF
- TRBJ2-3 10 - TRBV29-1 TGCAGCGTTGAAGATTACAGGGTCCGTTTT CSVEDYRVRF